Shown below are 25 T cell receptor beta chains from a single sample sequenced in a study of memory CD4+ T cells and cytomegalovirus serostatus. The data were produced by immunoSEQ multiplex PCR, yet TCRdb's version contains in-frame clones alone and is incomplete. The data show around 88,000 clones, 80% seen once. Single viable CD3+CD4+CD8-CD45RO+ cells were sorted as the memory CD4+ T cells. Sequenced: memory CD4+ T cells from blood. The origin of the receptors is an adult in good health and CMV-seropositive.

The chain joins TRBV25-1 to TRBJ2-7; TRBD2 is a possible D gene (6 bases). This CDR3 is built from 13 residues. Germline V lookup: CDR1 MGHDK, CDR2 SYGVNS. The germline V and J ends were trimmed by 4 bases and 6 bases, with 13 bases remaining between them. The CDR3: CASSAPGASEQYF. For the CDR3, the DNA is TGTGCCAGCAGTGCTCCGGGAGCCAGCGAGCAGTACTTC.

This chain connects TRBV6-1 to TRBJ1-3; D is unresolved. Per germline, CDR1 MNHNS and CDR2 SASEGT. This CDR3 is built from 14 residues. V was shortened by 8 bases and J by 2 bases, with 13 bases between the two germline ends. CDR3 sequence: CASESGEAGNTIYF. CDR3 nucleotide sequence: TGTGCCAGCGAAAGCGGGGAAGCTGGAAACACCATATATTTT.

This chain links TRBV5-5 with TRBJ1-3; D is ambiguous. Per the germline V gene, CDR1 is SGHKS and CDR2 is YYEKEE (reference sequence). This CDR3 spans 14 amino acids. The V end was cut by 0 bases, the J end by 6 bases, with 10 bases between. The CDR3 DNA reads as TGTGCCAGCAGCTTGGGGGTGTCCGAAAACACCATATATTTT. Residues: CASSLGVSENTIYF.

V usage is TRBV5-1 and J usage is TRBJ2-2; TRBD1 agrees at 10 bases. The CDR3 contains 18 residues. V was clipped by 4 bases and J by 1 base; unmatched bases: 10. CDR1 is SGHRS and CDR2 is YFSETQ in the germline V gene. The CDR3, as DNA: TGCGCCAGCAGCCCCGGGACAGGGGCATGGCGGAACACCGGGGAGCTGTTTTTT. It translates to CASSPGTGAWRNTGELFF.

This sequence joins TRBV28 and TRBJ1-2, with D possibly being TRBD1 (5 bases). Germline V gives CDR1 MDHEN, CDR2 SYDVKM. V dropped 5 bases and J dropped 5 bases, with 12 bases sitting between them. CDR3 size: 13 residues. DNA for the CDR3: TGTGCCAGCAGTGCCTCAGGGCGTTATGGCTACACCTTC. The encoded protein is CASSASGRYGYTF.

The chain carries TRBV28 and TRBJ2-1; 9 nucleotides line up with TRBD2. V was clipped by 6 bases and J by 6 bases; unmatched bases: 3. The CDR3 totals 13 residues. The germline V gene encodes CDR1 MDHEN and CDR2 SYDVKM. For the CDR3, the DNA is TGTGCCAGCAGGACTAGCGGTCTCAATGAGCAGTTCTTC. Its translation: CASRTSGLNEQFF.

The rearrangement links TRBV28 to TRBJ1-2; D gene uncertain. Germline V gives CDR1 MDHEN, CDR2 SYDVKM. The CDR3 runs to 15 residues. The V and J ends lost 5 bases and 4 bases respectively, with 17 bases between them. CDR3 protein: CASSTRGRQAYGYTF. CDR3 nucleotide sequence: TGTGCCAGCAGTACCAGAGGGCGGCAGGCCTATGGCTACACCTTC.

This chain uses TRBV5-1 with TRBJ2-6; unclear D gene. In germline, CDR1 is SGHRS, CDR2 YFSETQ. CDR3 length: 12 residues. The ends were cut back, 4 bases at V and 3 bases at J, with 2 bases in the middle. This chain's CDR3 is CASSDGANVLTF. For the CDR3, the DNA is TGCGCCAGCAGCGATGGGGCCAACGTCCTGACTTTC.

The rearrangement joins TRBV27 to TRBJ2-3, with 9 bases identical to TRBD2. Germline assignment: CDR1 MNHEY and CDR2 SMNVEV (reference sequence). This CDR3 is 15 amino acids long. After removal of 2 bases from V and 1 base from J, the junction contained 1 base not matched to a gene. This chain's CDR3 is CASSLRLAGTDTQYF. For the CDR3, the DNA is TGTGCCAGCAGTTTAAGACTAGCGGGCACAGATACGCAGTATTTT.

The CDR3 protein is CASNPTPSRSYEQYF. CDR3 coding DNA: TGTGCCAGCAACCCTACACCTTCTCGATCCTACGAGCAGTACTTC. The chain couples TRBV2 to TRBJ2-7, with D uncertain. The CDR3 runs 15 residues. Looked up from germline, CDR1 is SNHLY and CDR2 is FYNNEI. The V and J ends lost 7 bases and 1 base respectively, with 17 bases between them.

J is TRBJ1-2 and V is TRBV5-1, with D tentatively TRBD1 (5 bases). Germline CDR1 and CDR2: SGHRS and YFSETQ. CDR3 length: 15 amino acids. Trimming removed 0 bases from V and 4 bases from J, with 13 bases in between. The CDR3 region has the DNA TGCGCCAGCAGCTTGGAGGTAGGGACTACCTATGGCTACACCTTC. It encodes CASSLEVGTTYGYTF.

This clone has more than one count but fewer than ten. CDR3 region: CASSQQRNTEAFF. The CDR3 coding sequence is TGTGCCAGCAGCCAACAGCGGAACACTGAAGCTTTCTTT. The rearrangement uses TRBV4-2 and TRBJ1-1, with D unclear. This CDR3 spans 13 amino acids. Germline assignment: CDR1 LGHNA and CDR2 YNFKEQ. Trimming stripped 2 bases from V and 1 base from J, with 5 bases between.

The V gene is TRBV20-1, the J gene TRBJ1-5; possibly TRBD1 for D (5 bases). The germline V gene encodes CDR1 DFQATT and CDR2 SNEGSKA (reference sequence). Deletions cut 3 bases from V and 10 bases from J, with 7 bases between. This CDR3 is 10 amino acids long. CDR3 DNA sequence: TGCAGTGCTAGTCAGGGCCCCCAGCATTTT. It encodes CSASQGPQHF.

CDR3 residues: CASSQSVGISNTEAFF. The CDR3 DNA sequence: TGTGCCAGCAGCCAATCAGTGGGAATTTCGAACACTGAAGCTTTCTTT. V usage is TRBV16 and J usage is TRBJ1-1; D is undetermined. Trimming shortened V by 0 bases and J by 1 base, and 12 bases separated the two germline ends. The CDR3 sequence is 16 residues long. In germline, CDR1 is KGHSY, CDR2 FQNENV. Variable domain in full (rest from reference TRBV16 and TRBJ1-1): GEEVAQTPKHLVRGEGQKAKLYCAPIKGHSYVFWYQQVLKNEFKFLISFQNENVFDETGMPKERFSAKCLPNSPCSLEIQATKLEDSAVYFCASSQSVGISNTEAFFGQGTRLTVV.

The chain has TRBV7-2 and TRBJ1-1; D is possibly TRBD1 (5 bases). Germline V CDR1 and CDR2: SGHTA, FQGNSA. V lost 4 bases, J lost 5 bases, and 11 bases lay in between. This CDR3 is 13 amino acids long. CDR3 amino acids: CASSSTRETEAFF. In DNA, the CDR3 is TGTGCCAGCAGCTCGACCAGGGAAACTGAAGCTTTCTTT.

The genes are TRBV6-6 and TRBJ1-5; 8 nucleotides align to TRBD1. The J segment lost 7 bases and the V segment lost 6 bases, leaving 8 bases of the junction unmatched. The CDR3 is 14 residues long. Germline values: CDR1 MNHNY, CDR2 SVGAGI (reference sequence). The CDR3 DNA follows: TGTGCCAGCAGACCCGACAGGGGAGGGCAGCCCCAGCATTTT. Translation: CASRPDRGGQPQHF.

V usage is TRBV30 and J usage is TRBJ2-6; possible D gene TRBD2, 7 bases. V lost 3 bases and J lost 2, with 11 bases in between. The CDR3 loop spans 15 amino acids. The V gene's germline CDR1 is GTSNPN and CDR2 SVGIG (reference sequence). The CDR3 region is CAWRWGGPGANVLTF. In DNA, the CDR3 is TGTGCCTGGAGGTGGGGGGGGCCTGGGGCCAACGTCCTGACTTTC. The full variable domain, in which reference TRBV30 and TRBJ2-6 provide the parts outside the CDR3, is SQTIHQWPATLVQPVGSPLSLECTVEGTSNPNLYWYRQAAGRGLQLLFYSVGIGQISSEVPQNLSASRPQDRQFILSSKKLLLSDSGFYLCAWRWGGPGANVLTFGAGSRLTVL.

The chain links TRBV25-1 to TRBJ2-3, with 9 nucleotides matching TRBD2. Per the germline V gene, CDR1 is MGHDK and CDR2 is SYGVNS. Trimming removed 1 base from V and 5 bases from J; junction bases left unmatched: 7. The CDR3 extends over 16 amino acids. The CDR3 reads CASSESAGGRVDTQYF. The CDR3 DNA reads as TGTGCCAGCAGTGAATCGGCGGGAGGGCGGGTAGATACGCAGTATTTT.

The rearrangement links TRBV5-1 to TRBJ2-3; weak D call: TRBD1 (6 bases). Looked up from germline, CDR1 is SGHRS and CDR2 is YFSETQ. The CDR3 has 15 residues. Trimming pared 5 bases from V and 1 base from J, leaving 14 bases between. CDR3 protein: CASRLSPGGTDTQYF. CDR3 coding DNA: TGCGCCAGCAGATTAAGTCCAGGGGGCACAGATACGCAGTATTTT.

The rearrangement uses TRBV19 and TRBJ1-1; a possible D gene is TRBD1 (5 bases). The CDR3 runs 14 residues. The germline V and J ends were trimmed by 9 bases and 1 base, with 15 bases remaining between them. Per germline, CDR1 LNHDA and CDR2 SQIVND (reference sequence). CDR3 loop: CASQTQGSNTEAFF. The CDR3 DNA reads TGTGCCAGCCAAACTCAGGGTTCGAACACTGAAGCTTTCTTT.

The V call is TRBV19, the J call TRBJ2-7; 8 bases fit TRBD1. V dropped 3 bases and J dropped 5; count of bases not matched to a gene: 6. There are 14 residues in the CDR3. Germline CDR1 LNHDA, CDR2 SQIVND (reference sequence). CDR3 region: CASSMGDRIHEQYF. The DNA of the CDR3 is TGTGCCAGTAGTATGGGGGACAGGATCCACGAGCAGTACTTC. Full variable domain (outside the CDR3, taken from reference TRBV19 and TRBJ2-7): DGGITQSPKYLFRKEGQNVTLSCEQNLNHDAMYWYRQDPGQGLRLIYYSQIVNDFQKGDIAEGYSVSREKKESFPLTVTSAQKNPTAFYLCASSMGDRIHEQYFGPGTRLTVT.

This clone was seen a few times. V is TRBV4-2 and J is TRBJ1-1; D is unresolved. The CDR3 contains 15 residues. Trimming removed 0 bases at V and 5 bases at J, with 13 bases between. The germline V gene has CDR1 LGHNA and CDR2 YNFKEQ. CDR3 DNA: TGTGCCAGCAGCCAAGATCCGAGGAGGGAAACTGAAGCTTTCTTT. It translates to CASSQDPRRETEAFF.

The J gene is TRBJ2-7, the V gene TRBV5-1; 7 bases fit TRBD1. The CDR3 totals 13 residues. The germline V gene has CDR1 SGHRS and CDR2 YFSETQ. Trimming took 1 base from V and 6 from J; bases not matched to a gene: 4. CDR3 nucleotides: TGCGCCAGCAGCTTGAGTCCAGGGGGCGAGCAGTACTTC. It translates to CASSLSPGGEQYF. The whole variable domain, remainder taken from reference TRBV5-1 and TRBJ2-7, is KAGVTQTPRYLIKTRGQQVTLSCSPISGHRSVSWYQQTPGQGLQFLFEYFSETQRNKGNFPGRFSGRQFSNSRSEMNVSTLELGDSALYLCASSLSPGGEQYFGPGTRLTVT.

With respect to this clone: A much larger clonotype is one base distant, so this may be a read error. This chain links TRBV18 with TRBJ2-7; 9 bases line up with TRBD2. J was trimmed by 2 bases and V by 0 bases; bases with no gene match: 2. This CDR3 has 15 amino acids. Per germline, CDR1 KGHSH and CDR2 LQKENI. The CDR3 DNA sequence: TGTGCCAGCTCACCACCCGCGGGAGGGGCCTACGAGCAGTACTTC. Translating gives CASSPPAGGAYEQYF.

This clone was seen just once. The chain recombines TRBV5-8 with TRBJ1-2; weak D call: TRBD1 (6 bases). This CDR3 is built from 14 residues. V was clipped by 4 bases and J by 4 bases, with 14 bases between them. CDR1 and CDR2 (germline): SGHTS, YDEGEE. CDR3 loop: CASSRGQEGYGYTF. CDR3 coding DNA: TGTGCCAGCAGCCGGGGGCAGGAGGGCTATGGCTACACCTTC.